The clone carrying this T cell receptor (beta chain) was seen more than once but under ten times. Its antigen is not known. This CDR3 is 15 amino acids long. Germline CDR1 and CDR2: MNHNY and SVGAGI (reference sequence). V shed 6 bases, J shed 5 bases, and the junction held 9 bases outside the gene matches. This sample is part of a study of blood T cells in healthy people across ages. Notes on the study in general: Age brought a roughly linear fall in TCR beta diversity measured per million T cells. TCR beta diversity was tightly associated with the proportion of naive T cells.

Primers used in a second PCR of about 6 to 11 cycles were a sample-barcoded 5' primer and a J-beta primer mix. TCRdb reprocessed the 5' RACE reads with MiXCR, giving one entry per CDR3 protein. The sample records 1.5 million to 2 million distinct CDR3 sequences, 39% being singletons. The chain recombines TRBV6-6 with TRBJ2-5; the match to TRBD2 covers 10 bases. Sequencing was done on a sample of blood. This receptor was taken from a human donor in good health. This CDR3 is CASRPRTSGRETQYF. Here the CDR3 DNA reads TGTGCCAGCAGGCCAAGGACTAGCGGTAGGGAGACCCAGTACTTC.